Below are 25 T cell receptor beta chains sequenced from a single sample in a study of T cells in Graves' hyperthyroidism and ophthalmopathy. From RNA transcripts, TCR beta CDR3 regions were amplified. Initially, a first-round RT-PCR of the TCR CDR3 employed the HTBI primer set. MiXCR, applied by TCRdb to the multiplex PCR reads, yields one record per CDR3 protein. The data show about 380,000 distinct CDR3 sequences, with approximately 14% seen just once and 9.5% to 12% held by the top ten. Source material: blood. These receptors were obtained from a woman aged 55-69 years with Graves' hyperthyroidism.

The chain has TRBV10-3 and TRBJ1-5; TRBD1 matches at 11 bases. The CDR3 runs 15 residues. The trim removed 3 bases at V and 6 bases at J, leaving 4 bases unmatched. The germline gives CDR1 ENHRY, CDR2 SYGVKD. CDR3 DNA sequence: TGTGCCATCAGTGATGGGGGACAGGGGGGTCAGCCCCAGCATTTT. It specifies CAISDGGQGGQPQHF.

This clonotype was found a few times. V and J are TRBV7-6 and TRBJ2-1, with 7 bases aligning to TRBD2. V lost 1 base and J lost 8; bases outside the gene matches: 8. CDR3 length equals 15 residues. Germline V gene lookup returns CDR1 SGHVS and CDR2 FNYEAQ. As DNA, the CDR3 is TGTGCCAGCAGCTTAGGAGGGAGGGCCATCTATGAGCAGTTCTTC. This encodes CASSLGGRAIYEQFF. Full variable domain (missing parts from reference TRBV7-6 and TRBJ2-1): GAGVSQSPRYKVTKRGQDVALRCDPISGHVSLYWYRQALGQGPEFLTYFNYEAQQDKSGLPNDRFSAERPEGSISTLTIQRTEQRDSAMYRCASSLGGRAIYEQFFGPGTRLTVL.

In its sample, this clonotype was seen a few times. The chain employs TRBV20-1 and TRBJ1-3; D not certain. V was cut by 1 base and J by 2 bases, with 6 bases left in between. CDR3 length: 13 residues. In germline, CDR1 is DFQATT, CDR2 SNEGSKA (reference sequence). The CDR3 loop reads CSARVVTGNTIYF. As DNA, the CDR3 is TGCAGTGCTAGAGTGGTGACTGGAAACACCATATATTTT.

The sample holds many counts of this clonotype. J is TRBJ2-7 and V is TRBV5-8; 11 bases align to TRBD1. Germline V gene lookup returns CDR1 SGHTS and CDR2 YDEGEE. The J segment lost 4 bases and the V segment lost 4 bases, leaving 4 bases of the junction unmatched. The CDR3 covers 14 residues. The CDR3 region has the DNA TGTGCCAGCAGCGGGACAGGGGGATTGTACGAGCAGTACTTC. The encoded protein is CASSGTGGLYEQYF.

This sequence joins TRBV19 and TRBJ2-3; D is possibly TRBD2 (5 bases). The CDR3 sequence is 15 residues long. Trimming removed 3 bases from V and 2 bases from J, with 12 bases in between. Looked up from germline, CDR1 is LNHDA and CDR2 is SQIVND (reference sequence). DNA for the CDR3: TGTGCCAGTAGTATGAGCGGACGACTCACAGATACGCAGTATTTT. It encodes CASSMSGRLTDTQYF.

This clonotype was picked up many times. V gene TRBV24-1 combines with J gene TRBJ2-5; unclear D gene. CDR1 is KGHDR, CDR2 SFDVKD, per germline. The CDR3 length is 14 residues. V was pared by 1 base and J by 7 bases, with 12 bases between. Here the CDR3 DNA reads TGTGCCACCAGTGATTTTGGCCCGGTGGGGACCCAGTACTTC. Amino acids: CATSDFGPVGTQYF.

This clonotype was counted many times. The gene calls are TRBV7-2 and TRBJ1-6; 10 positions agree with TRBD1. The CDR3 extends over 15 amino acids. Losses at the gene ends were 7 bases for V and 10 bases for J; bases not matched to a gene: 10. Germline assignment: CDR1 SGHTA and CDR2 FQGNSA. The CDR3 DNA follows: TGTGCCAGCATCGAGGACAGGGGGATTAGGTCACCCCTCCACTTT. Protein sequence: CASIEDRGIRSPLHF.

This clonotype was seen a handful of times. The J gene is TRBJ2-7, the V gene TRBV19, with D maybe TRBD1 (6 bases). Germline CDR1 LNHDA, CDR2 SQIVND (reference sequence). The CDR3 is made up of 12 amino acids. V was pared by 6 bases and J by 5 bases, with 11 bases between. In DNA, the CDR3 is TGTGCCAGTAGACAGGGAGTCAACGAGCAGTACTTC. It is translated as CASRQGVNEQYF. The full variable domain, in which reference TRBV19 and TRBJ2-7 provide the parts outside the CDR3, is DGGITQSPKYLFRKEGQNVTLSCEQNLNHDAMYWYRQDPGQGLRLIYYSQIVNDFQKGDIAEGYSVSREKKESFPLTVTSAQKNPTAFYLCASRQGVNEQYFGPGTRLTVT.

This clonotype was seen a few times. The gene calls are TRBV5-1 and TRBJ2-5, with no clear D. This CDR3 has 17 residues. CDR1 SGHRS and CDR2 YFSETQ come from the germline V gene. V lost 5 bases, J lost 2 bases, and 22 bases lay in between. CDR3 protein: CASSGGGALNHQETQYF. The CDR3 DNA is TGCGCCAGCAGTGGCGGTGGCGCCCTTAATCATCAAGAGACCCAGTACTTC.

This clonotype was detected ten times or more. This rearrangement joins TRBV9 to TRBJ2-3; 9 bases fit TRBD2. CDR1 is SGDLS and CDR2 is YYNGEE in the germline V gene. The ends lost 4 bases at V and 0 bases at J; junction bases unmatched: 6. The CDR3 spans 16 residues. CDR3 coding DNA: TGTGCCAGCAGCCTACTGACTAGCGGTAGCACAGATACGCAGTATTTT. This gives the protein CASSLLTSGSTDTQYF. The full variable domain, rest sourced from reference TRBV9 and TRBJ2-3, is DSGVTQTPKHLITATGQRVTLRCSPRSGDLSVYWYQQSLDQGLQFLIQYYNGEERAKGNILERFSAQQFPDLHSELNLSSLELGDSALYFCASSLLTSGSTDTQYFGPGTRLTVL.

In its sample, this clonotype was seen many times. This chain uses TRBV28 with TRBJ1-2, with a tentative D call TRBD1 (6 bases). Germline V gives CDR1 MDHEN, CDR2 SYDVKM. The CDR3 runs to 16 residues. The V and J ends lost 1 base and 2 bases respectively, with 14 bases between them. The CDR3 bases are TGTGCCAGCAGTTTATACCCGACAGGCTCGAACTATGGCTACACCTTC. Protein product: CASSLYPTGSNYGYTF.

Many counts were recorded for this clonotype. The rearrangement links TRBV10-1 to TRBJ2-7; no clear D gene. V lost 2 bases, J lost 3 bases, and 8 bases lay in between. The germline gives CDR1 WNHNN, CDR2 SYGVQD (reference sequence). This CDR3 has 13 amino acids. The CDR3 nucleotides read TGCGCCAGCAGTGAGGGCGGCCGCTACGAGCAGTACTTC. It codes for CASSEGGRYEQYF.

This clonotype came up many times. The CDR3 protein is CASSLEGLLQETQYF. The DNA of the CDR3 is TGTGCCAGCAGCTTAGAGGGACTGCTACAAGAGACCCAGTACTTC. V gene TRBV7-2 combines with J gene TRBJ2-5, with a weak D call TRBD2 (6 bases). Germline CDR1 is SGHTA and CDR2 is FQGNSA. V gave up 1 base and J gave up 2 bases, with 11 bases separating them. The CDR3 covers 15 residues.

The chain links TRBV5-4 to TRBJ2-5; 10 bases are shared with TRBD2. V gave up 3 bases and J gave up 5 bases; unmatched junction bases: 13. From germline, CDR1 is SGHNT and CDR2 YYREEE (reference sequence). This CDR3 contains 17 residues. The CDR3 loop is CASSWAASGSTTETQYF. CDR3 bases: TGTGCCAGCAGCTGGGCAGCTAGCGGGAGTACGACCGAGACCCAGTACTTC. Based on the CDR3 plus reference TRBV5-4 and TRBJ2-5, the full variable domain is ETGVTQSPTHLIKTRGQQVTLRCSSQSGHNTVSWYQQALGQGPQFIFQYYREEENGRGNFPPRFSGLQFPNYSSELNVNALELDDSALYLCASSWAASGSTTETQYFGPGTRLLVL.

This clonotype was seen a few times. The chain joins TRBV4-2 to TRBJ1-2, with 8 nucleotides matching TRBD1. Germline lookup yields CDR1 LGHNA and CDR2 YNFKEQ. Trimming cost V 2 bases and J 7 bases; bases outside gene matches: 12. The CDR3 loop spans 16 amino acids. CDR3 nucleotides: TGTGCCAGCAGCCAACCCTGGATCGGACAGGGCGGTGGCTACACCTTC. Translated: CASSQPWIGQGGGYTF.

The rearrangement links TRBV29-1 to TRBJ2-5; 9 bases are shared with TRBD2. V shed 7 bases, J shed 4 bases, and the junction held 10 bases outside the gene matches. Germline values: CDR1 SQVTM, CDR2 ANQGSEA. This CDR3 region has 14 residues. The CDR3 protein is CSDNSGRRGETQYF. In DNA, the CDR3 is TGCAGCGATAATAGCGGGAGAAGGGGAGAGACCCAGTACTTC.

The genes are TRBV4-1 and TRBJ2-6; 12 bases fit TRBD1. The germline gives CDR1 MGHRA, CDR2 YSYEKL. The J segment lost 3 bases and the V segment lost 2 bases, leaving 11 bases of the junction unmatched. The CDR3 has 20 residues. CDR3 DNA sequence: TGCGCCAGCAGCCAACGGGACAGGGGGCGCTTTAATATTGGGGCCAACGTCCTGACTTTC. It yields the protein CASSQRDRGRFNIGANVLTF.

This clonotype was seen repeatedly, ten times or more. The V gene is TRBV12-3 or TRBV12-4, the J gene TRBJ2-7; tentatively, D is TRBD2 (6 bases). V shed 3 bases and J shed 3 bases, with 15 bases lying between them. This CDR3 has 15 residues. CDR3 nucleotide sequence: TGTGCCAGCAGTTTTTTAGCGGTGGGGGGCTACGAGCAGTACTTC. Its translation: CASSFLAVGGYEQYF.

Details on this clonotype: A much larger clone differs from this one at a single base, so this may be a read error. The gene calls are TRBV12-3 or TRBV12-4 and TRBJ2-2; D tentatively fits TRBD1 or TRBD2 (6 bases each). V shed 5 bases and J shed 6 bases, with 22 bases lying between them. This CDR3 has 17 amino acids. CDR3 nucleotides: TGTGCCAGCAGTCTTCTCGGGGGCCAGGGAGGAGCCGGGGAGCTGTTTTTT. Encoded protein: CASSLLGGQGGAGELFF.

Ten or more counts support this clonotype. The chain's CDR3 is CASSPSQSANYGYTF. The CDR3 region has the DNA TGTGCCAGCTCCCCATCTCAGAGTGCTAACTATGGCTACACCTTC. This chain links TRBV2 with TRBJ1-2; D unclear. This CDR3 has 15 residues. Germline V CDR1 and CDR2: SNHLY, FYNNEI. Trimming removed 8 bases at V and 0 bases at J, with 16 bases between.

This clonotype was counted ten times or more. The J gene is TRBJ2-3, the V gene TRBV11-2; TRBD2 matches at 8 bases. The V and J ends lost 3 bases and 0 bases, in that order; junction bases with no gene match: 8. This CDR3 contains 17 residues. Germline V CDR1 and CDR2: SGHAT, FQNNGV. The CDR3 loop is CASSFTRTSTSTDTQYF. DNA of the CDR3: TGTGCCAGCAGCTTTACGAGGACTAGCACTAGCACAGATACGCAGTATTTT.

This clonotype was detected only a few times. The CDR3: CASSPDGFGGYTF. CDR3 coding DNA: TGTGCCAGCAGCCCAGACGGATTCGGAGGCTACACCTTC. The rearrangement joins TRBV7-2 to TRBJ1-2; D ambiguous. Trimming took 5 bases from V and 8 from J, leaving 15 bases between them. CDR3 length equals 13 residues. Germline V gives CDR1 SGHTA, CDR2 FQGNSA.

This clonotype was detected ten times or more. The rearrangement uses TRBV5-8 and TRBJ2-5; 9 positions agree with TRBD1. The CDR3 consists of 14 residues. J gave up 5 bases and V 3 bases, and 5 bases lay outside the gene matches. Per the germline V gene, CDR1 is SGHTS and CDR2 is YDEGEE. The CDR3 DNA follows: TGTGCCAGCAGCTCACCGGGACAGGGCGAGACCCAGTACTTC. Residues: CASSSPGQGETQYF.

This clonotype was found a few times. The chain links TRBV9 to TRBJ2-7, with D possibly being TRBD1 (5 bases). There are 13 residues in the CDR3. The germline CDR1 and CDR2 sequences are SGDLS and YYNGEE. Between the trimmed V and J ends, which lost 4 bases and 4 bases, there was a span of 12 bases. The CDR3 region is CASSSAPGYEQYF. The CDR3 DNA reads as TGTGCCAGCAGCTCAGCCCCAGGGTACGAGCAGTACTTC. Filled out from reference TRBV9 and TRBJ2-7, the complete variable domain reads DSGVTQTPKHLITATGQRVTLRCSPRSGDLSVYWYQQSLDQGLQFLIQYYNGEERAKGNILERFSAQQFPDLHSELNLSSLELGDSALYFCASSSAPGYEQYFGPGTRLTVT.

Details on this clonotype: A much larger clone sits a single nucleotide away, making a read error possible. V usage is TRBV10-3 and J usage is TRBJ2-7; D is unresolved. The CDR3 runs 12 residues. From germline, CDR1 is ENHRY and CDR2 SYGVKD. Trimming left V 4 bases short and J 3 bases short, with 7 bases between. DNA of the CDR3: TGTGCCATCAGTGGGTCAAACTACGAGCAGTACTTC. It yields the protein CAISGSNYEQYF.